This T cell receptor (beta chain) is from a study of blood T cells in healthy people across ages. Study-level findings and limits: Older age coincided with a roughly linear decline in TCR beta diversity per million T cells. Estimated diversity across one million T cells was deemed an underestimate.

A sample-barcoded 5' primer and a J-beta primer mix were used in a second PCR of about 7 to 11 cycles. Template switching added a 12-random-nucleotide identifier to every cDNA molecule. In TCRdb, the 5' RACE reads were re-called with MiXCR into one record per CDR3 protein. Of about 970,000 distinct CDR3 sequences listed, 51% are singletons. Deletions cut 3 bases from V and 4 bases from J, with 14 bases between. This CDR3 has 15 amino acids. Germline V gene data show CDR1 as MDHEN and CDR2 as SYDVKM. About this clonotype itself: Its cognate antigen is unknown.

The source is a woman aged 55-69 years in good health. Sequenced material: blood. The rearrangement links TRBV28 to TRBJ2-3, with D unclear. CDR3 region: CASSFFRRTSDTQYF. CDR3 in DNA: TGTGCCAGCAGTTTTTTTAGGCGGACCTCAGATACGCAGTATTTT.